This T cell receptor beta chain was identified during a study of blood T cell repertoires in COVID-19. Looking at the study overall: PBMCs, B-cell-depleted T cells, or T cells provided the cDNA or gDNA that made up the material.

Study members were between roughly 18 and 89 years old and lived in roughly 24 US regions. Assignment of participants to cohorts was predicated upon participant-reported clinical history. As handled by the study authors: Amplification from reference gene primers served as the basis for estimated nucleated cell counts. The data were produced by immunoSEQ multiplex PCR, yet TCRdb's version contains in-frame clones alone and is incomplete. The V and J calls and the clone size are those of that table, but D and trimming were determined from the DNA. There are over 300,000 clones in the sample; 88% occur only once, and 0.95% to 1% lies in the top ten. The CDR3 runs 11 residues. CDR1 and CDR2 from the germline V gene are SQVTM and ANQGSEA. Trimming shortened V by 2 bases and J by 6 bases, and 4 bases separated the two germline ends.

The V gene is TRBV29-1, the J gene TRBJ2-2, with no clear D. This TCR derives from a woman aged 25 to 45 with acute COVID-19. What was sequenced was PBMCs or T cells enriched from blood (not recorded which). Here the CDR3 DNA reads TGCAGCGTTGAACTTTCCGGGGAGCTGTTTTTT. This encodes CSVELSGELFF.